The 17 T cell receptor beta chains below were found in one sample sequenced in a study of vaccination and CD4 T cells after COVID-19. Specified treatment: approximately 11-day PBMC culture with coronavirus spike peptide pools or control peptides (ViraFEST assay). Sequenced with the Oncomine TCR Beta short-read assay was DNA taken from cultured CD4+ T cells. TCRdb passed the PCR reads through MiXCR, listing each CDR3 protein once. The sample carries about 20,000 distinct CDR3 sequences, approximately 45% recorded once. No antigen is known for these receptors. The sample was CD4+ T cells from blood, cultured in vitro, taken after SARS-CoV-2 vaccination. The receptor set was obtained from a human donor who had recovered from COVID-19.

This chain uses TRBV19 with TRBJ2-1; D may be TRBD2 (6 bases). Germline CDR1 is LNHDA and CDR2 is SQIVND (reference sequence). The CDR3 is made up of 14 amino acids. The V end lost 2 bases, the J end lost 7 bases, and 12 bases lay between the germline ends. CDR3: CASSIRGNGNEQFF. As DNA, the CDR3 is TGTGCCAGTAGTATACGCGGGAACGGGAATGAGCAGTTCTTC.

This clonotype has more than one count but fewer than ten. The chain employs TRBV25-1 and TRBJ2-3; TRBD2 aligns across 10 bases. Germline V gives CDR1 MGHDK, CDR2 SYGVNS. After removal of 1 base from V and 4 bases from J, the junction contained 5 bases not matched to a gene. The CDR3 spans 16 residues. CDR3 sequence (DNA): TGTGCCAGCAGTGAATTGTCTAGCGGGAGTGCAGATACGCAGTATTTT. Its translation is CASSELSSGSADTQYF.

This chain uses TRBV6-2 or TRBV6-3 with TRBJ1-2, with a possible D match to TRBD1 (5 bases). This CDR3 is 14 amino acids long. In germline, CDR1 is MNHEY, CDR2 SVGEGT. V was shortened by 3 bases and J by 8 bases, with 16 bases between the two germline ends. The CDR3 loop reads CASSYSTGARGYTF. Written as DNA, the CDR3 is TGTGCCAGCAGTTATTCCACAGGAGCACGCGGCTACACCTTC.

The chain has TRBV7-2 and TRBJ1-1; 11 nucleotides align to TRBD1. The CDR3 length is 16 residues. Trimming at V came to 3 bases and at J to 4 bases, leaving 7 bases not matched to a gene. CDR1 SGHTA and CDR2 FQGNSA come from the germline V gene. CDR3: CASSFGQGATGTEAFF. DNA of the CDR3: TGTGCCAGCAGCTTTGGACAGGGGGCCACGGGCACTGAAGCTTTCTTT.

In its sample, this clonotype was seen a few times. The V call is TRBV7-2, the J call TRBJ2-7; D might be TRBD2 (6 bases). Trimming left V 3 bases short and J 2 bases short, with 14 bases between. Germline CDR1 reads SGHTA; CDR2 reads FQGNSA. The CDR3 runs 15 residues. CDR3 amino acids: CASSFPTSPTYEQYF. Here the CDR3 DNA reads TGTGCCAGCAGCTTCCCGACTAGTCCTACCTACGAGCAGTACTTC.

The chain is built from TRBV19 and TRBJ2-1; 7 positions agree with TRBD2. CDR3 length: 15 amino acids. Germline V gives CDR1 LNHDA, CDR2 SQIVND (reference sequence). Losses at the gene ends were 6 bases for V and 6 bases for J; bases not matched to a gene: 11. In nucleotides, the CDR3 is TGTGCCAGTAGCCGCGTAGCGGGTCCCCTCAATGAGCAGTTCTTC. This translates into CASSRVAGPLNEQFF.

This clonotype is a singleton in its sample. The J gene is TRBJ2-5, the V gene TRBV19; D is unresolved. This CDR3 contains 15 residues. Germline V gene lookup returns CDR1 LNHDA and CDR2 SQIVND (reference sequence). Deletions cut 5 bases from V and 4 bases from J, with 17 bases between. CDR3 sequence (DNA): TGTGCCAGTAGTCAACGGATGCCCCTTGGAGAGACCCAGTACTTC. As protein: CASSQRMPLGETQYF. The entire variable domain, with the rest obtained from reference TRBV19 and TRBJ2-5, is as follows: DGGITQSPKYLFRKEGQNVTLSCEQNLNHDAMYWYRQDPGQGLRLIYYSQIVNDFQKGDIAEGYSVSREKKESFPLTVTSAQKNPTAFYLCASSQRMPLGETQYFGPGTRLLVL.

The V call is TRBV7-3, the J call TRBJ1-2; D unclear. CDR1 and CDR2 from the germline V gene are SGHTA and FQGTGA. Trimming stripped 5 bases from V and 1 base from J, with 14 bases between. This CDR3 is 15 amino acids long. CDR3 sequence: CASSQDGIYNYGYTF. As DNA, the CDR3 is TGTGCCAGCAGCCAAGACGGGATATATAACTATGGCTACACCTTC.

The chain couples TRBV29-1 to TRBJ2-7; 7 nucleotides match TRBD1. Germline V gene sequence: CDR1 SQVTM, CDR2 ANQGSEA. The CDR3 extends over 15 amino acids. Trimming removed 3 bases from V and 6 bases from J; junction bases left unmatched: 14. CDR3 DNA sequence: TGCAGCGTTGAGTCTTCGCAGGGGGTGGGGTCCGAGCAGTACTTC. It specifies CSVESSQGVGSEQYF.

This clonotype was found a few times. The chain is built from TRBV6-5 and TRBJ2-1; 9 positions match TRBD2. The V gene's germline CDR1 is MNHEY and CDR2 SVGAGI. The CDR3 runs 16 residues. Trimming removed 0 bases from V and 7 bases from J; junction bases left unmatched: 7. For the CDR3, the DNA is TGTGCCAGCAGTTACTCACGGCGGGGGGGCCGGAATGAGCAGTTCTTC. Protein sequence: CASSYSRRGGRNEQFF.

The chain combines TRBV11-1 with TRBJ2-7, with 9 positions matching TRBD1. This CDR3 region has 15 residues. Germline loops: CDR1 SGHAT, CDR2 FQDESV (reference sequence). V shed 4 bases, J shed 2 bases, and the junction held 6 bases outside the gene matches. The CDR3 DNA is TGTGCCAGCAGCTCCATGAGGGACAGGGCCTACGAGCAGTACTTC. Residues: CASSSMRDRAYEQYF.

This sequence joins TRBV4-1 and TRBJ2-5; 12 bases are shared with TRBD2. The CDR3 runs to 16 residues. V was pared by 2 bases and J by 5 bases, with 6 bases of the junction left unmatched. Germline CDR1 and CDR2: MGHRA and YSYEKL. CDR3 DNA sequence: TGCGCCAGCAGCCAACCACTAGCGGGAGGTAGGGAGACCCAGTACTTC. It specifies CASSQPLAGGRETQYF.

The chain recombines TRBV27 with TRBJ2-3; possible D gene TRBD1, 6 bases. The CDR3 has 15 amino acids. Germline-derived CDR1 and CDR2 are MNHEY and SMNVEV (reference sequence). Trimming shortened V by 5 bases and J by 1 base, and 13 bases separated the two germline ends. The CDR3: CASSATGLRTDTQYF. DNA of the CDR3: TGTGCCAGCAGTGCCACAGGGCTCCGCACAGATACGCAGTATTTT.

The chain employs TRBV7-9 and TRBJ2-1, with 7 bases lining up with TRBD2. Germline CDR1 and CDR2: SEHNR and FQNEAQ (reference sequence). V shed 5 bases, J shed 5 bases, and the junction held 12 bases outside the gene matches. This CDR3 spans 16 amino acids. CDR3: CASSPVAGALHNEQFF. The CDR3 coding sequence is TGTGCCAGCAGCCCCGTAGCGGGCGCACTCCACAATGAGCAGTTCTTC.

The chain couples TRBV11-2 to TRBJ1-2, with 8 bases aligning to TRBD1. CDR1 and CDR2 (germline): SGHAT, FQNNGV. V gave up 5 bases and J gave up 4 bases; unmatched junction bases: 9. The CDR3 has 15 residues. CDR3 nucleotides: TGTGCCAGCAGCGTGCCGGGACAGGCGCTCTATGGCTACACCTTC. As protein: CASSVPGQALYGYTF.

This clonotype was counted only a few times. This chain uses TRBV6-1 with TRBJ2-7; 8 nucleotides match TRBD1. The CDR3 contains 13 residues. Germline CDR1 is MNHNS and CDR2 is SASEGT. The V and J ends lost 6 bases and 4 bases, in that order; junction bases with no gene match: 5. The CDR3 spells CASRAGTGYEQYF. The DNA for the CDR3 is TGTGCCAGCAGGGCCGGGACAGGTTACGAGCAGTACTTC.

The chain combines TRBV7-2 with TRBJ1-5; D possibly corresponds to TRBD1 (6 bases). V was shortened by 3 bases and J by 5 bases, with 11 bases between the two germline ends. This CDR3 is built from 14 residues. From germline, CDR1 is SGHTA and CDR2 FQGNSA. The CDR3 DNA reads TGTGCCAGCAGCTTCGGGGACATCTATCAGCCCCAGCATTTT. This sequence encodes CASSFGDIYQPQHF. Using reference TRBV7-2 and TRBJ1-5 for the parts outside the CDR3, the full variable domain is GAGVSQSPSNKVTEKGKDVELRCDPISGHTALYWYRQSLGQGLEFLIYFQGNSAPDKSGLPSDRFSAERTGGSVSTLTIQRTQQEDSAVYLCASSFGDIYQPQHFGDGTRLSIL.